This passage covers 14 T cell receptor beta chains from one sample sequenced in a study of cytomegalovirus exposure and HLA in healthy donors. A multiplex PCR was run with 60 Vbeta primers and 13 Jbeta primers. TCRdb keeps only in-frame clones here, not all; method: immunoSEQ multiplex PCR. The data hold approximately 86,000 clones, with approximately 80% observed a single time. Specimen: PBMCs. Every receptor here comes from a middle-aged man in good health and CMV-seronegative.

This clone was detected only once. The V and J genes are TRBV29-1 and TRBJ1-1, with D tentatively TRBD1 (6 bases). CDR3 length equals 14 residues. V was clipped by 8 bases and J by 4 bases, with 20 bases between them. Germline CDR1 is SQVTM and CDR2 is ANQGSEA. As DNA, the CDR3 is TGCAGCTCGGGGGGGGCCTCGGGGCCCACTGAAGCTTTCTTT. It codes for CSSGGASGPTEAFF.

J is TRBJ2-7 and V is TRBV11-3; possibly TRBD2 for D (5 bases). The CDR3 has 12 amino acids. Trimming removed 5 bases from V and 5 bases from J, with 10 bases in between. Germline values: CDR1 SGHNT, CDR2 YENEEA. CDR3 coding DNA: TGTGCCAGCAGCGGAGAGGGAAACGAGCAGTACTTC. It codes for CASSGEGNEQYF.

The sample holds a few counts of this clone. The chain is built from TRBV7-3 and TRBJ2-3, with TRBD2 matching 7 bases. The ends lost 4 bases at V and 3 bases at J; junction bases unmatched: 4. In germline, CDR1 is SGHTA, CDR2 FQGTGA. The CDR3 is 14 residues long. For the CDR3, the DNA is TGTGCCAGCAGCTCGGGAGCGGGGACAGATACGCAGTATTTT. Its protein product is CASSSGAGTDTQYF.

This chain's CDR3 is CACGGAIYGYTF. For the CDR3, the DNA is TGTGCCTGTGGGGGGGCGATCTATGGCTACACCTTC. J is TRBJ1-2 and V is TRBV30; maybe TRBD1 (6 bases). Germline-derived CDR1 and CDR2 are GTSNPN and SVGIG (reference sequence). CDR3 length: 12 amino acids. V was trimmed by 6 bases and J by 4 bases, leaving 12 bases between them.

The rearrangement uses TRBV29-1 and TRBJ1-5; 7 nucleotides match TRBD1. Germline trimming cut 2 bases from V and 0 bases from J; bases unmatched to any gene: 7. From germline, CDR1 is SQVTM and CDR2 ANQGSEA. CDR3 size: 16 residues. In nucleotides, the CDR3 is TGCAGCGTTGAAAGGACAGGCCCCTATAGCAATCAGCCCCAGCATTTT. As protein: CSVERTGPYSNQPQHF.

This chain joins TRBV7-9 and TRBJ2-1; 7 bases line up with TRBD2. Germline V lookup: CDR1 SEHNR, CDR2 FQNEAQ (reference sequence). The J segment lost 9 bases and the V segment lost 1 base, leaving 3 bases of the junction unmatched. This CDR3 has 13 amino acids. In nucleotides, the CDR3 is TGTGCCAGCAGCTTAGTGGGGAGGGGTGAGCAGTTCTTC. Protein: CASSLVGRGEQFF.

The genes are TRBV5-5 and TRBJ1-2; TRBD1 matches at 8 bases. In germline, CDR1 is SGHKS, CDR2 YYEKEE (reference sequence). V shed 4 bases and J 7 bases; nucleotides not matched to a gene: 6. The CDR3 runs to 13 residues. CDR3 sequence: CASSRTGYSGYTF. The CDR3 DNA is TGTGCCAGCAGCAGGACAGGGTATAGTGGCTACACCTTC.

This clone was counted only a few times. The chain employs TRBV7-3 and TRBJ2-1; TRBD1 matches at 9 bases. Germline loops: CDR1 SGHTA, CDR2 FQGTGA. Germline trimming cut 3 bases from V and 6 bases from J; bases unmatched to any gene: 9. This CDR3 has 16 residues. The CDR3 coding sequence is TGTGCCAGCAGCTTTAGGGCGGGACAGGGAATCAATGAGCAGTTCTTC. It translates to CASSFRAGQGINEQFF.

This chain joins TRBV4-1 and TRBJ2-1; 9 bases are a match to TRBD2. This CDR3 is 16 amino acids long. Germline V gene data show CDR1 as MGHRA and CDR2 as YSYEKL. The junction had 6 bases not matched to a gene; V was cut back by 1 base and J by 5 bases. For the CDR3, the DNA is TGCGCCAGCAGCCAAGCCGGGACTAGCCTCAACAATGAGCAGTTCTTC. Translated, it gives CASSQAGTSLNNEQFF.

The chain has TRBV2 and TRBJ2-1; D ambiguous. The V and J ends lost 10 bases and 4 bases respectively, with 8 bases between them. The CDR3 is 11 residues long. The germline V gene has CDR1 SNHLY and CDR2 FYNNEI. CDR3 loop: CATAEYNEQFF. CDR3 nucleotide sequence: TGTGCCACTGCAGAATACAATGAGCAGTTCTTC.

The V and J genes are TRBV11-2 and TRBJ2-7; 7 bases map to TRBD1. The V segment lost 3 bases and the J segment 2 bases; nucleotides outside the gene matches: 7. Germline V gives CDR1 SGHAT, CDR2 FQNNGV. There are 15 residues in the CDR3. The CDR3 spells CASSLTRQGAYEQYF. The CDR3 coding sequence is TGTGCCAGCAGCTTGACAAGACAGGGCGCCTACGAGCAGTACTTC.

This clone has more than one count but fewer than ten. The V and J genes are TRBV5-1 and TRBJ2-3, with 7 bases matching TRBD2. CDR1 and CDR2 from the germline V gene are SGHRS and YFSETQ. The CDR3 consists of 16 residues. V lost 0 bases, J lost 3 bases, and 7 bases stayed unmatched. As DNA, the CDR3 is TGCGCCAGCAGCTTGGTTGCGGGGACTACTACAGATACGCAGTATTTT. Amino acid sequence: CASSLVAGTTTDTQYF.

This chain connects TRBV11-2 to TRBJ2-5; TRBD2 might be the D (7 bases). Trimming removed 1 base at V and 5 bases at J, with 14 bases between. The CDR3 consists of 15 residues. Germline-derived CDR1 and CDR2 are SGHAT and FQNNGV. As DNA, the CDR3 is TGTGCCAGCAGCTTAGTGGGGGGGCGGAGGGAGACCCAGTACTTC. Translating gives CASSLVGGRRETQYF.

This clone was seen just once. J is TRBJ2-7 and V is TRBV7-2, with D possibly matching TRBD2 (6 bases). Deletions cut 3 bases from V and 3 bases from J, with 12 bases between. The CDR3 is 14 residues long. Germline CDR1 reads SGHTA; CDR2 reads FQGNSA. This chain's CDR3 is CASSFVAGNYEQYF. CDR3 DNA sequence: TGTGCCAGCAGCTTCGTGGCGGGAAACTACGAGCAGTACTTC.